What follows are 26 T cell receptor beta chains derived from one specimen sequenced in a study of cytomegalovirus exposure and HLA in healthy donors. A multiplex PCR was run with 60 Vbeta primers and 13 Jbeta primers. Produced via immunoSEQ multiplex PCR; TCRdb's table is partial and in-frame only. The sample comprises about 120,000 clones, less than 10% of which are singletons, and around 6.1% rests with the top ten. The sequenced material came from PBMCs. These receptors originate from a middle-aged woman in good health and CMV-seropositive.

This clone was seen a few times. This sequence joins TRBV10-1 and TRBJ2-1; TRBD2 is a possible D gene (6 bases). Germline CDR1 reads WNHNN; CDR2 reads SYGVQD (reference sequence). This CDR3 spans 13 amino acids. Trimming shortened V by 4 bases and J by 10 bases, and 14 bases separated the two germline ends. The CDR3 region has the DNA TGCGCCAGCAGTGGTTCGGGACTGGCCGAGCAGTTCTTC. This gives the protein CASSGSGLAEQFF.

This clone was detected only a few times. The V call is TRBV6-5, the J call TRBJ2-5; 12 bases align to TRBD1. Looked up from germline, CDR1 is MNHEY and CDR2 is SVGAGI. Germline trimming cut 8 bases from V and 2 bases from J; bases unmatched to any gene: 9. The length of the CDR3 is 16 residues. In nucleotides, the CDR3 is TGTGCCAGCGGTTTCGGGACAGGGGGCGATCAAGAGACCCAGTACTTC. Translated: CASGFGTGGDQETQYF.

This clone was counted only a few times. The genes are TRBV5-4 and TRBJ1-1, with D unclear. Trimming removed 6 bases from V and 7 bases from J, with 10 bases in between. There are 11 residues in the CDR3. Germline V gene data show CDR1 as SGHNT and CDR2 as YYREEE (reference sequence). CDR3 coding DNA: TGTGCCAGCACCCTAGCTGGTGAAGCTTTCTTT. Amino acid sequence: CASTLAGEAFF. Together with reference TRBV5-4 and TRBJ1-1, the CDR3 gives the full variable domain: ETGVTQSPTHLIKTRGQQVTLRCSSQSGHNTVSWYQQALGQGPQFIFQYYREEENGRGNFPPRFSGLQFPNYSSELNVNALELDDSALYLCASTLAGEAFFGQGTRLTVV.

The rearrangement uses TRBV7-9 and TRBJ2-7, with 16 bases matching TRBD2. This CDR3 has 18 amino acids. Germline assignment: CDR1 SEHNR and CDR2 FQNEAQ (reference sequence). V shed 3 bases and J 7 bases; nucleotides not matched to a gene: 12. CDR3 sequence: CASSFGTSGGALVREQYF. In nucleotides, the CDR3 is TGTGCCAGCAGCTTCGGGACTAGCGGGGGGGCTCTTGTGCGGGAGCAGTACTTC.

In this sample, this clone turned up a few times. The chain carries TRBV19 and TRBJ1-6; D is unresolved. The CDR3 has 12 residues. Trimming removed 9 bases from V and 2 bases from J, with 5 bases in between. Germline CDR1 reads LNHDA; CDR2 reads SQIVND (reference sequence). The CDR3 DNA reads as TGTGCCAGCCGGGCCTATAATTCACCCCTCCACTTT. Encoded protein: CASRAYNSPLHF.

This clone was found a few times. The genes are TRBV29-1 and TRBJ2-3, with unresolved D. Trimming took off 3 bases at V and 0 bases at J, with 13 bases between the two ends. There are 15 residues in the CDR3. CDR1 and CDR2 from the germline V gene are SQVTM and ANQGSEA. CDR3 protein: CSVESPETSTDTQYF. CDR3 sequence (DNA): TGCAGCGTTGAGAGTCCGGAGACTAGCACAGATACGCAGTATTTT.

The chain couples TRBV27 to TRBJ2-1; 9 bases agree with TRBD2. Germline CDR1 reads MNHEY; CDR2 reads SMNVEV (reference sequence). This CDR3 has 15 amino acids. With V trimmed by 5 bases and J by 4 bases, 6 bases remained unmatched. DNA of the CDR3: TGTGCCAGCAGTACGCCGACTAGCGGATACAATGAGCAGTTCTTC. It codes for CASSTPTSGYNEQFF.

This rearrangement joins TRBV19 to TRBJ1-1; TRBD1 might be the D (6 bases). The V end was cut by 3 bases, the J end by 5 bases, with 16 bases between. Germline-derived CDR1 and CDR2 are LNHDA and SQIVND (reference sequence). The CDR3 has 15 amino acids. This chain's CDR3 is CASSMGDMRSTEAFF. In DNA form, the CDR3 reads TGTGCCAGTAGTATGGGGGACATGAGAAGTACTGAAGCTTTCTTT.

J is TRBJ1-1 and V is TRBV10-3; 8 bases are a match to TRBD1. CDR1 is ENHRY, CDR2 SYGVKD, per germline. This CDR3 is 13 amino acids long. V shed 10 bases, J shed 5 bases, and the junction held 9 bases outside the gene matches. This chain's CDR3 is CATTLTGETEAFF. In nucleotides, the CDR3 is TGTGCCACAACCTTGACAGGGGAGACTGAAGCTTTCTTT.

The chain joins TRBV19 to TRBJ2-6; D unresolved. The germline V gene has CDR1 LNHDA and CDR2 SQIVND (reference sequence). The CDR3 length is 15 residues. Trimming shortened V by 7 bases and J by 1 base, and 11 bases separated the two germline ends. Here the CDR3 DNA reads TGTGCCAGTACTCAAGTCGGTTCTGGGGCCAACGTCCTGACTTTC. Translating it yields CASTQVGSGANVLTF.

Only a few counts were recorded for this clone. The chain is built from TRBV7-9 and TRBJ1-1, with a weak D call TRBD1 (5 bases). Germline V gene data show CDR1 as SEHNR and CDR2 as FQNEAQ (reference sequence). There are 12 residues in the CDR3. V was clipped by 5 bases and J by 5 bases, with 9 bases between them. The CDR3 region has the DNA TGTGCCAGCAGCGGTTCAGGGACTGAAGCTTTCTTT. Its translation is CASSGSGTEAFF.

This clone has more than one count but fewer than ten. The rearrangement links TRBV7-9 to TRBJ2-7, with 10 bases fitting TRBD1. The CDR3 totals 14 residues. The ends lost 5 bases at V and 4 bases at J; junction bases unmatched: 5. The germline V gene has CDR1 SEHNR and CDR2 FQNEAQ (reference sequence). In DNA form, the CDR3 reads TGTGCCAGCAGCCCGGGGACAGGGGAATACGAGCAGTACTTC. Translated: CASSPGTGEYEQYF.

The chain has TRBV6-6 and TRBJ2-5; possibly TRBD1 for D (6 bases). Near its end, the DNA agrees better with TRBJ2-7, so the J call may be wrong. From germline, CDR1 is MNHNY and CDR2 SVGAGI (reference sequence). The CDR3 runs 15 residues. CDR3 bases: TGTGCCAGCAGTTACGATGGAACAGGGCCCTACGAGCAGTACTTC. Amino acids: CASSYDGTGPYEQYF.

This clone has a handful of counts. This rearrangement joins TRBV27 to TRBJ2-7; TRBD1 matches at 10 bases. CDR1 MNHEY and CDR2 SMNVEV come from the germline V gene (reference sequence). The CDR3 sequence is 17 residues long. Germline trimming cut 2 bases from V and 6 bases from J; bases unmatched to any gene: 13. The CDR3 DNA sequence: TGTGCCAGCAGTTTAGGGACAGGGGATTCTCCTAGAGTCGAGCAGTACTTC. It yields the protein CASSLGTGDSPRVEQYF.

In its sample, this clone was seen a few times. The V gene is TRBV7-9, the J gene TRBJ1-5; D is ambiguous. V dropped 4 bases and J dropped 5 bases, with 15 bases sitting between them. Germline V gene data show CDR1 as SEHNR and CDR2 as FQNEAQ (reference sequence). The CDR3 extends over 15 amino acids. CDR3 sequence (DNA): TGTGCCAGCAGCTCCCTTGGGAGGGAGGATCAGCCCCAGCATTTT. This translates into CASSSLGREDQPQHF.

This clone turned up a few times. This specimen includes other DNA sequences encoding the same CDR3. The V gene is TRBV27, the J gene TRBJ1-1; 8 positions match TRBD1. The ends lost 8 bases at V and 2 bases at J; junction bases unmatched: 16. This CDR3 comprises 17 residues. Germline V lookup: CDR1 MNHEY, CDR2 SMNVEV (reference sequence). The CDR3 DNA follows: TGTGCCAGCTCCTGGCAGGGGGCTCTCATACTCAACACTGAAGCTTTCTTT. Translation: CASSWQGALILNTEAFF.

V gene TRBV5-4 combines with J gene TRBJ1-4; tentative D call: TRBD1 (6 bases). Germline values: CDR1 SGHNT, CDR2 YYREEE (reference sequence). V shed 4 bases and J shed 5 bases, with 18 bases lying between them. The CDR3 is 16 amino acids. Here the CDR3 DNA reads TGTGCCAGCAGCCACGGGGGGACAAGGTCAAATGAAAAACTGTTTTTT. The encoded protein is CASSHGGTRSNEKLFF.

This clone was detected a few times. This rearrangement joins TRBV4-2 to TRBJ1-2; D gene unclear. Germline CDR1 is LGHNA and CDR2 is YNFKEQ. V was clipped by 0 bases and J by 2 bases, with 10 bases between them. CDR3 length equals 15 residues. CDR3 amino acids: CASSQEQNGNYGYTF. As DNA, the CDR3 is TGTGCCAGCAGCCAAGAACAGAATGGGAACTATGGCTACACCTTC.

This clone has just a few counts. The genes are TRBV27 and TRBJ2-7, with 8 bases lining up with TRBD1. The CDR3 is 14 amino acids. The ends lost 5 bases at V and 4 bases at J; junction bases unmatched: 7. In germline, CDR1 is MNHEY, CDR2 SMNVEV (reference sequence). The CDR3 DNA sequence: TGTGCCAGCAGTCAACTGACAGGGGCGTACGAGCAGTACTTC. The encoded protein is CASSQLTGAYEQYF.

The chain carries TRBV5-1 and TRBJ2-7; a possible D gene is TRBD1 (6 bases). Germline loops: CDR1 SGHRS, CDR2 YFSETQ. Trimming removed 5 bases from V and 6 bases from J, with 24 bases in between. The CDR3 contains 16 residues. The CDR3 protein is CASRAWLGHQAAEQYF. CDR3 DNA: TGCGCCAGCAGAGCTTGGTTGGGACATCAAGCAGCCGAGCAGTACTTC.

This clone was seen more than once but under ten times. The V call is TRBV2, the J call TRBJ1-4; perhaps TRBD1 as D (6 bases). Between the trimmed V and J ends, which lost 4 bases and 3 bases, there was a span of 9 bases. Germline CDR1 SNHLY, CDR2 FYNNEI. This CDR3 comprises 14 residues. CDR3 in DNA: TGTGCCAGCAGTGCGGACAGCGCTAATGAAAAACTGTTTTTT. Translated, it gives CASSADSANEKLFF. The full variable domain, rest sourced from reference TRBV2 and TRBJ1-4, is EPEVTQTPSHQVTQMGQEVILRCVPISNHLYFYWYRQILGQKVEFLVSFYNNEISEKSEIFDDQFSVERPDGSNFTLKIRSTKLEDSAMYFCASSADSANEKLFFGSGTQLSVL.

This clone has a handful of counts. This chain connects TRBV9 to TRBJ1-1; 12 bases match TRBD1. The V and J ends lost 3 bases and 5 bases, in that order; junction bases with no gene match: 5. The CDR3 sequence is 15 residues long. Germline CDR1 SGDLS, CDR2 YYNGEE. This CDR3 is CASSEGQGARTEAFF. DNA for the CDR3: TGTGCCAGCAGCGAGGGACAGGGGGCGAGGACTGAAGCTTTCTTT.

This clone appeared a few times. This chain links TRBV5-1 with TRBJ2-5; 8 bases agree with TRBD2. V was clipped by 5 bases and J by 3 bases; unmatched bases: 0. This CDR3 has 12 amino acids. Germline values: CDR1 SGHRS, CDR2 YFSETQ. CDR3 region: CASRLAEETQYF. CDR3 nucleotides: TGCGCCAGCAGACTAGCGGAAGAGACCCAGTACTTC.

This clone was observed a few times. The V and J genes are TRBV9 and TRBJ1-5; 9 bases are shared with TRBD1. The CDR3 is 15 residues long. Trimming at V came to 3 bases and at J to 5 bases, leaving 6 bases not matched to a gene. Germline assignment: CDR1 SGDLS and CDR2 YYNGEE. The CDR3: CASSGGTGPHQPQHF. CDR3 nucleotide sequence: TGTGCCAGCAGCGGCGGGACAGGGCCCCATCAGCCCCAGCATTTT.

This chain joins TRBV25-1 and TRBJ2-7; 7 positions match TRBD1. Germline V lookup: CDR1 MGHDK, CDR2 SYGVNS. CDR3 size: 12 residues. J lost 6 bases, V lost 11 bases, and 10 bases had no gene match. The CDR3 DNA sequence: TGTGCCGCTGGAGACAGGGTAGGCGAGCAGTACTTC. Residues: CAAGDRVGEQYF.

V gene TRBV15 combines with J gene TRBJ1-5; D is unclear. Germline-derived CDR1 and CDR2 are LNHNV and YYDKDF (reference sequence). The CDR3 loop spans 15 amino acids. V dropped 0 bases and J dropped 6 bases, with 12 bases sitting between them. The CDR3 spells CATSRDDAGIQPQHF. The DNA of the CDR3 is TGTGCCACCAGCAGAGATGACGCGGGAATTCAGCCCCAGCATTTT.